This paragraph reports one T cell receptor beta chain. V was shortened by 3 bases and J by 4 bases, with 9 bases between the two germline ends. The CDR3 runs 14 residues. Germline CDR1 reads SNHLY; CDR2 reads FYNNEI. Assay used: immunoSEQ multiplex PCR; TCRdb lists only in-frame clones, some missing. The sample shows fewer than 350,000 clones, roughly 89% of them seen only once. This specimen belongs to a study of blood T cell repertoires in COVID-19. Material for sequencing was peripheral blood. The receptor comes from a man in his forties or fifties with acute or convalescent COVID-19. This chain connects TRBV2 to TRBJ2-2; D might be TRBD1 (6 bases). CDR3 residues: CASSDLRGTGELFF. The CDR3 region has the DNA TGTGCCAGCAGTGACCTCAGGGGCACCGGGGAGCTGTTTTTT.